A selection of T cell receptor beta chains follows, all from one sample in a study of T cell responses to AZD1222 COVID-19 vaccine. Profiling relied on immunoSEQ multiplex PCR, and the TCRdb table lists in-frame clones only, not all of them. The sample records roughly 67,000 clones, roughly 86% being singletons. Material: peripheral blood, obtained on day 0 of AZD1222 vaccination. Receptor source: an adult in good health. Both conserved end residues are trimmed from each CDR3. D genes are given only for firm matches.

v_call	d_call	j_call	cdr3_aa
TRBV6-4	TRBD2	TRBJ2-1	ASSDSTSGYNEQF
TRBV28	TRBD2	TRBJ2-2	ASRLLTSGRADGELF
TRBV6-5	TRBD1	TRBJ1-1	ASSSGTGFIDTEAF
TRBV19	.	TRBJ2-1	ASSIPYGSSYNEQF
TRBV13	.	TRBJ2-4	ASSGGGLAKNIQY
TRBV12-1	.	TRBJ2-1	ASSFASGRNEQF
TRBV11-2	.	TRBJ1-1	ASSLVLGGAAQAF
TRBV10-1	.	TRBJ2-2	ASSGGAGELF
TRBV5-1	.	TRBJ2-6	ASSLVPTTYGANVLT
TRBV9	.	TRBJ2-5	ASSVDGGPVPRTQY
TRBV27	.	TRBJ1-3	ASSLRFSGNTIY
TRBV6-2/TRBV6-3	TRBD1	TRBJ1-2	ASSYSIGTGPNYGYT
TRBV14	.	TRBJ2-1	ASSQDSNEQF
TRBV7-9	.	TRBJ2-2	ASSDVGRSTGELF
TRBV7-2	TRBD2	TRBJ2-3	ASSLTSATDTQY
TRBV6-5	.	TRBJ2-5	ASSLSGVEETQY
TRBV5-1	.	TRBJ2-1	ASSFGGSYNEQF
TRBV20-1	TRBD1	TRBJ2-3	SDANRGTQY
TRBV28	TRBD2	TRBJ2-5	ASSATSGYQETQY
TRBV30	TRBD2	TRBJ2-1	AWSGGGGRGQF
TRBV5-4	.	TRBJ2-4	ASSLELGGLAKNIQY
TRBV9	TRBD1	TRBJ2-5	ASSNTGGDTETQY
TRBV2	.	TRBJ1-4	ASSVITNEKLF
TRBV6-1	.	TRBJ1-6	ASSASGTPHGDSPLH
TRBV28	TRBD1	TRBJ1-4	ASRALLGQGNFVKLF
TRBV28	.	TRBJ2-7	ASSSVGGFYEQY
TRBV7-2	.	TRBJ1-2	ASSLDPGYYGYT
TRBV24-1	.	TRBJ2-2	AASSAAEITGELF
TRBV15	.	TRBJ2-3	ATSLSRGATDTQY
TRBV5-5	TRBD1	TRBJ1-4	ASSLDRGFANEKLF
TRBV7-2	.	TRBJ1-1	ASSPRRSMNTEAF
TRBV19	.	TRBJ1-2	ASSTGAALGGGYT
TRBV13	.	TRBJ2-7	ASSLGRGYEQY
TRBV12-3/TRBV12-4	.	TRBJ1-5	ASSSQGNQPQH
TRBV25-1	.	TRBJ1-1	ASSRHSEAF
TRBV4-1	.	TRBJ1-6	ASSQSASSYNSPLH
TRBV24-1	TRBD2	TRBJ2-5	ATSDPGTSGAPETQY
TRBV29-1	.	TRBJ2-7	SVEVGTYEQY
TRBV24-1	.	TRBJ1-2	ATSDTGDALSRGYT
TRBV18	.	TRBJ1-3	ASSHHTTGNTIY
TRBV27	.	TRBJ1-5	ASSLNGRAINQPQH
TRBV28	.	TRBJ2-3	ASSLSLFGTDTQY
TRBV6-5	.	TRBJ2-7	ASSYSSGPSSYEQY
TRBV11-2	.	TRBJ2-1	ASTPDGRISYNEQF
TRBV29-1	.	TRBJ2-1	SVGTPDNEQF
TRBV6-5	TRBD2	TRBJ2-7	ASSYRASGSYEQY
TRBV18	TRBD1	TRBJ2-2	ASSLPGGLNTGELF